Listed below are T cell receptor beta chains from one sample, sequenced in a study of T cell responses to AZD1222 COVID-19 vaccine. Here immunoSEQ multiplex PCR was the method, and the copy in TCRdb shows in-frame clones only, minus some. The table lists roughly 120,000 clones, 88% of them singletons. This specimen consisted of peripheral blood, obtained on day 0 of MenACWY control vaccination. Source of these receptors: an adult in good health. CDR3s include the opening cysteine and the closing phenylalanine or tryptophan. D genes are given only for firm matches. Size is omitted from some rows. Given values are once, few, many or a class for expanded clones.

>TRBV2|TRBJ1-1|-|few
CASRGLRGMNTEAFF
TGTGCCAGCAGGGGACTGAGGGGCATGAACACTGAAGCTTTCTTT
>TRBV19|TRBJ2-7|TRBD1|once
CASSSARQGVYEQYF
TGTGCCAGTAGTTCTGCCCGACAGGGAGTCTACGAGCAGTACTTC
>TRBV30|TRBJ1-1|-|-
CAWSRNPNRVMNTEAFF
TGTGCCTGGAGTCGCAACCCCAACAGGGTCATGAACACTGAAGCTTTCTTT
>TRBV2|TRBJ1-1|TRBD1|-
CAISVTGVRAFF
TGTGCCATCAGCGTTACAGGGGTAAGAGCTTTCTTT
>TRBV12-3/TRBV12-4|TRBJ2-1|-|-
CASSLAHQQFF
TGTGCCAGCAGTTTGGCCCATCAGCAGTTCTTC
>TRBV4-2|TRBJ1-2|-|few
CASSPYLDPRNYGYTF
TGTGCCAGCAGCCCCTACCTGGACCCCCGTAACTATGGCTACACCTTC
>TRBV25-1|TRBJ1-5|-|-
CASSDSNGGRSNQPQHF
TGTGCCAGCAGTGATTCCAACGGTGGACGTTCCAATCAGCCCCAGCATTTT
>TRBV27|TRBJ2-5|TRBD2|-
CASSRETSGRGFGAQETQYF
TGTGCCAGCAGTAGGGAGACTAGCGGGAGAGGATTCGGGGCCCAAGAGACCCAGTACTTC
>TRBV6-1|TRBJ2-7|-|-
CASSDRAGYPDEQYF
TGTGCCAGCAGTGATAGGGCGGGATATCCCGACGAGCAGTACTTC
>TRBV2|TRBJ1-5|-|-
CASGGPSGRPQHF
TGTGCCAGCGGGGGGCCCTCGGGTCGGCCCCAGCATTTT
>TRBV11-3|TRBJ2-7|TRBD2|-
CASSLKAGTYEQYF
TGTGCCAGCAGCTTGAAAGCGGGAACCTACGAGCAGTACTTC
>TRBV19|TRBJ1-3|TRBD1|-
CASLGQRHLSGNTIYF
TGTGCCAGCCTGGGACAGCGTCATCTCTCTGGAAACACCATATATTTT
>TRBV25-1|TRBJ2-6|-|-
CASSVGANVLTF
TGTGCCAGCAGTGTTGGGGCCAACGTCCTGACTTTC
>TRBV28|TRBJ1-4|-|-
CASSPTGIGEKLFF
TGTGCCAGCAGTCCTACAGGGATAGGGGAAAAACTGTTTTTT
>TRBV3-1/TRBV3-2|TRBJ2-5|TRBD2|-
CASSPSLAAQKETQYF
TGTGCCAGCAGCCCGAGTCTAGCGGCCCAGAAAGAGACCCAGTACTTC
>TRBV2|TRBJ1-2|-|few
CASSEGISGRTNYGYTF
TGTGCCAGCAGTGAAGGAATCAGCGGGCGGACTAACTATGGCTACACCTTC
>TRBV27|TRBJ1-6|TRBD1|few
CASSLSKGTGIRSPLHF
TGTGCCAGCAGTTTAAGTAAGGGGACAGGGATTCGCTCACCCCTCCACTTT
>TRBV30|TRBJ1-2|-|-
CACVRGGSFGYTF
TGTGCCTGCGTTCGGGGGGGCAGTTTTGGCTACACCTTC
>TRBV4-1|TRBJ1-2|-|few
CASSPVPGGLYGYTF
TGCGCCAGCAGCCCCGTCCCCGGGGGGCTCTATGGCTACACCTTC
>TRBV29-1|TRBJ2-5|-|-
CSASAETQYF
TGCAGCGCCTCAGCGGAGACCCAGTACTTC
>TRBV7-9|TRBJ2-7|-|-
CASSLSTGRWYF
TGTGCCAGCAGCCTCTCGACCGGTCGTTGGTACTTC
>TRBV1|TRBJ2-7|-|-
CTSSQETGTSGYEQYF
TGCACCAGCAGCCAAGAAACGGGGACTAGCGGTTACGAGCAGTACTTC
>TRBV5-4|TRBJ1-1|-|-
CASSPKTGRGTEAFF
TGTGCCAGCAGCCCGAAAACGGGCCGGGGGACTGAAGCTTTCTTT
>TRBV28|TRBJ2-4|-|-
CASSLEENIQYF
TGTGCCAGCAGTTTAGAGGAAAACATTCAGTACTTC
>TRBV6-2/TRBV6-3|TRBJ2-7|-|-
CASSYSKGTDSYEQYF
TGTGCCAGCAGTTACTCGAAAGGCACCGACTCCTACGAGCAGTACTTC
>TRBV2|TRBJ1-1|-|-
CATGREMSAEAFF
TGTGCCACAGGGCGGGAAATGAGCGCTGAAGCTTTCTTT
>TRBV3-1/TRBV3-2|TRBJ2-7|-|-
CASSSVQSYEQYF
TGTGCCAGCAGTAGCGTGCAATCCTACGAGCAGTACTTC
>TRBV7-9|TRBJ2-2|-|few
CASIPSTGELFF
TGTGCCAGCATCCCCTCGACCGGGGAGCTGTTTTTT
>TRBV7-6|TRBJ2-2|TRBD2|once
CASSLVLLGLAGAGELFF
TGTGCCAGCAGCTTAGTATTATTGGGACTAGCGGGAGCCGGGGAGCTGTTTTTT
>TRBV11-2|TRBJ2-3|-|once
CASSIIRRDTQYF
TGTGCCAGCTCCATTATCCGCAGGGATACGCAGTATTTT
>TRBV7-9|TRBJ2-7|-|-
CASSPTESFGEQYF
TGTGCCAGCAGCCCTACGGAGAGCTTCGGGGAGCAGTACTTC
>TRBV5-1|TRBJ2-7|TRBD2|-
CASSLTGLAVSYEQYF
TGCGCCAGCAGCCTGACTGGACTAGCGGTCTCCTACGAGCAGTACTTC
>TRBV7-3|TRBJ2-1|-|few
CASSYLVGAGNEQFF
TGTGCCAGCAGCTACCTCGTAGGGGCGGGCAATGAGCAGTTCTTC
>TRBV2|TRBJ2-2|TRBD1|-
CASRGTDLNTGELFF
TGTGCCAGCAGAGGGACAGACCTGAACACCGGGGAGCTGTTTTTT
>TRBV27|TRBJ2-7|-|-
CASSLLSSYEQYF
TGTGCCAGCAGTTTGTTGAGCTCCTACGAGCAGTACTTC
>TRBV24-1|TRBJ2-1|-|-
CATSEGGELWNEQFF
TGTGCCACCAGTGAAGGGGGGGAGCTTTGGAATGAGCAGTTCTTC
>TRBV30|TRBJ1-5|TRBD1|-
CAWSAHRGRPQHF
TGTGCCTGGAGTGCCCACAGGGGTCGGCCCCAGCATTTT
>TRBV5-6|TRBJ1-2|TRBD1|-
CASSLSLTGFYGYTF
TGTGCCAGCAGCTTGAGTCTGACAGGGTTCTATGGCTACACCTTC
>TRBV5-1|TRBJ1-5|TRBD1|-
CASSRTGPGGSQHF
TGCGCCAGCAGCCGGACAGGACCCGGGGGATCCCAGCATTTT
>TRBV5-1|TRBJ2-2|-|few
CASSLQNTGELFF
TGCGCCAGCAGCTTGCAGAACACCGGGGAGCTGTTTTTT
>TRBV5-1|TRBJ2-7|-|-
CASSLGLRGTGSSGSPYEQYF
TGCGCCAGCAGCTTGGGCCTGAGGGGGACAGGGTCTAGCGGGAGCCCCTACGAGCAGTACTTC
>TRBV7-8|TRBJ2-7|TRBD1|-
CASSPRQGAYEQYF
TGTGCCAGCAGCCCTCGACAGGGGGCCTACGAGCAGTACTTC
>TRBV30|TRBJ2-4|TRBD1|-
CACGQGNIQYF
TGTGCCTGTGGACAGGGGAACATTCAGTACTTC
>TRBV19|TRBJ2-1|-|-
CASSSTGLGEQFF
TGTGCCAGTAGTTCAACAGGGTTGGGTGAGCAGTTCTTC
>TRBV28|TRBJ2-2|TRBD2|-
CASSLGSGTSGPTGELFF
TGTGCCAGCAGTCTGGGGTCCGGGACTAGCGGGCCCACCGGGGAGCTGTTTTTT